These 17 T cell receptor beta chains originate from one sample sequenced in a study of shared clonotypes between healthy human individuals. Assay: immunoSEQ multiplex PCR; the TCRdb copy retains only in-frame clones and omits some. The sample has under 850,000 clones; approximately 72% are singletons. Material: memory CD4+ T cells sorted from blood. As to subset: CD45RA-negative fraction. The receptors here all came from a woman aged 25-40 years in good health.

This chain connects TRBV4-2 to TRBJ1-6; TRBD1 is a possible D gene (5 bases). V lost 11 bases and J 9 bases, leaving 23 bases between the germline ends. Germline V gives CDR1 LGHNA, CDR2 YNFKEQ. The CDR3 length is 15 residues. DNA of the CDR3: TGTGCCTCCAGCCAATACCAGGGACCTACTTCACCCCTCCACTTT. It is translated as CASSQYQGPTSPLHF.

The chain carries TRBV5-6 and TRBJ1-2; D might be TRBD1 (5 bases). Germline V gene sequence: CDR1 SGHDT, CDR2 YYEEEE. With 4 bases removed from V and 2 bases from J, the gap between germline ends came to 15 bases. The CDR3 consists of 15 residues. The CDR3 here is CASSLFGAGNYGYTF. The CDR3 region has the DNA TGTGCCAGCAGCCTGTTCGGGGCAGGGAACTATGGCTACACCTTC.

The gene calls are TRBV11-2 and TRBJ2-7; TRBD2 aligns across 8 bases. Germline V CDR1 and CDR2: SGHAT, FQNNGV. The CDR3 runs 15 residues. V lost 5 bases to trimming and J lost 3 bases; unmatched junction nucleotides: 9. The CDR3 DNA follows: TGTGCCAGCAGCAGCCAAATAGCGGGACACTACGAGCAGTACTTC. It codes for CASSSQIAGHYEQYF. Combining the CDR3 with reference TRBV11-2 and TRBJ2-7 gives the whole variable domain EAGVAQSPRYKIIEKRQSVAFWCNPISGHATLYWYQQILGQGPKLLIQFQNNGVVDDSQLPKDRFSAERLKGVDSTLKIQPAKLEDSAVYLCASSSQIAGHYEQYFGPGTRLTVT.

The chain has TRBV5-6 and TRBJ2-1, with D hard to call. Germline CDR1 SGHDT, CDR2 YYEEEE. Trimming removed 2 bases at V and 0 bases at J, with 6 bases between. The CDR3 consists of 14 residues. The CDR3 bases are TGTGCCAGCAGCTTCCGGAGCTCCTACAATGAGCAGTTCTTC. Its protein is CASSFRSSYNEQFF.

This clone came up a few times. The V and J genes are TRBV28 and TRBJ2-4; D unclear. Germline values: CDR1 MDHEN, CDR2 SYDVKM. The CDR3 covers 14 residues. V shed 3 bases and J shed 0 bases, with 6 bases lying between them. In DNA form, the CDR3 reads TGTGCCAGCAGTTTTCAGCTAGCCAAAAACATTCAGTACTTC. It codes for CASSFQLAKNIQYF.

The chain joins TRBV5-1 to TRBJ2-1; 7 bases agree with TRBD2. The V and J ends lost 0 bases and 4 bases, in that order; junction bases with no gene match: 4. The CDR3 runs 15 residues. Looked up from germline, CDR1 is SGHRS and CDR2 is YFSETQ. The CDR3 region is CASSLVTSEYNEQFF. CDR3 DNA: TGCGCCAGCAGCTTGGTTACTAGCGAGTACAATGAGCAGTTCTTC.

V and J are TRBV2 and TRBJ2-7; D possibly uses TRBD1 or TRBD2 (5 bases each). Germline V CDR1 and CDR2: SNHLY, FYNNEI. V lost 7 bases and J lost 0, with 16 bases in between. The CDR3 consists of 15 residues. The CDR3 DNA reads as TGTGCCAGCACCAGAGGGACCTTCAGCTCCTACGAGCAGTACTTC. Translating gives CASTRGTFSSYEQYF.

This chain uses TRBV6-1 with TRBJ1-4, with D possibly matching TRBD1 (5 bases). V lost 6 bases and J 0 bases, leaving 5 bases between the germline ends. Germline CDR1 reads MNHNS; CDR2 reads SASEGT. The CDR3 is 13 residues long. CDR3 DNA sequence: TGTGCCAGCAGGACAGCAACTAATGAAAAACTGTTTTTT. Translation gives CASRTATNEKLFF.

This chain links TRBV15 with TRBJ2-3; 12 positions agree with TRBD2. Germline V CDR1 and CDR2: LNHNV, YYDKDF (reference sequence). CDR3 length: 23 residues. The trim removed 0 bases at V and 2 bases at J, leaving 21 bases unmatched. The CDR3 is CATSRDNLIRLAGVGPHTDTQYF. The CDR3 DNA is TGTGCCACCAGCAGAGATAACCTCATAAGACTAGCGGGAGTTGGGCCCCACACAGATACGCAGTATTTT.

V and J are TRBV14 and TRBJ2-7; no reliable D call. Germline CDR1 and CDR2: SGHDN and FVKESK. The CDR3 consists of 14 residues. The V gene lost 3 bases and the J gene lost 2 bases, with 11 bases spanning the gap. CDR3 DNA sequence: TGTGCCAGCAGCCACAAGTTGGGGACCTACGAGCAGTACTTC. This translates into CASSHKLGTYEQYF.

The genes are TRBV7-2 and TRBJ1-5, with 7 positions matching TRBD1. Germline V gene data show CDR1 as SGHTA and CDR2 as FQGNSA. The CDR3 is made up of 17 amino acids. With V trimmed by 5 bases and J by 0 bases, 10 bases remained unmatched. The CDR3 DNA reads TGTGCCAGCAGCCGACTACTGACAGGGTATAGCAATCAGCCCCAGCATTTT. Encoded protein: CASSRLLTGYSNQPQHF. Full variable domain (rest looked up from reference TRBV7-2 and TRBJ1-5): GAGVSQSPSNKVTEKGKDVELRCDPISGHTALYWYRQSLGQGLEFLIYFQGNSAPDKSGLPSDRFSAERTGGSVSTLTIQRTQQEDSAVYLCASSRLLTGYSNQPQHFGDGTRLSIL.

The chain links TRBV19 to TRBJ1-3, with D possibly TRBD1 on 5 matching bases. The CDR3 spans 14 residues. Deletions cut 4 bases from V and 1 base from J, with 8 bases between. Germline V gives CDR1 LNHDA, CDR2 SQIVND (reference sequence). This CDR3 reads CASSRQQSGNTIYF. CDR3 nucleotides: TGTGCCAGTAGTAGACAGCAATCTGGAAACACCATATATTTT.

The CDR3 bases are TGTGCCAGCAGTGACTTTACGCAGAACTATGGCTACACCTTC. Translated: CASSDFTQNYGYTF. The J gene is TRBJ1-2, the V gene TRBV6-1; D ambiguous. The CDR3 consists of 14 residues. The V gene lost 3 bases and the J gene lost 2 bases, with 10 bases spanning the gap. Germline CDR1 reads MNHNS; CDR2 reads SASEGT.

The J gene is TRBJ1-5, the V gene TRBV4-2; no clear D gene. V was cut by 0 bases and J by 0 bases, with 12 bases left in between. The CDR3 has 17 residues. Germline CDR1 LGHNA, CDR2 YNFKEQ. As DNA, the CDR3 is TGTGCCAGCAGCCAAGATCTGGTAGAATATAGCAATCAGCCCCAGCATTTT. This encodes CASSQDLVEYSNQPQHF.

This clone was detected only once. J is TRBJ1-4 and V is TRBV5-6; the D gene is possibly TRBD1 (6 bases). Trimming cost V 4 bases and J 4 bases, with 14 bases left between them. The CDR3 has 15 amino acids. Per the germline V gene, CDR1 is SGHDT and CDR2 is YYEEEE. CDR3 DNA: TGTGCCAGCAGCCAGCAGGGGCTGAATAATGAAAAACTGTTTTTT. This translates into CASSQQGLNNEKLFF.

The rearrangement links TRBV10-1 to TRBJ2-7; 11 positions match TRBD1. V lost 1 base to trimming and J lost 0 bases; unmatched junction nucleotides: 2. CDR3 length equals 16 residues. The germline gives CDR1 WNHNN, CDR2 SYGVQD (reference sequence). CDR3 in amino acids: CASSEYGTGGSYEQYF. In DNA, the CDR3 is TGCGCCAGCAGTGAGTACGGGACAGGGGGCTCCTACGAGCAGTACTTC.

The chain links TRBV10-1 to TRBJ2-1; possibly TRBD1 for D (5 bases). V was pared by 3 bases and J by 0 bases, with 6 bases between. The CDR3 is made up of 14 amino acids. CDR1 WNHNN and CDR2 SYGVQD come from the germline V gene (reference sequence). CDR3 nucleotide sequence: TGCGCCAGCAGTGACAGGGTCTCCTACAATGAGCAGTTCTTC. It encodes CASSDRVSYNEQFF.